This TCR beta chain emerged from a study of T-cell reconstitution after alpha-beta-depleted transplantation in children. With V trimmed by 5 bases and J by 1 base, 19 bases remained unmatched. This CDR3 contains 19 residues. Per the germline V gene, CDR1 is ENHRY and CDR2 is SYGVKD. Preparation of the TCRbeta library was carried out with unique molecular identifiers. TCRdb used MiXCR to reprocess the PCR reads, holding one entry per CDR3 protein. The data contain around 580,000 distinct CDR3 sequences, more than 20% of them seen just once; the ten biggest clones take up roughly 14%. Material: PBMCs, mostly from graft donor cells, obtained 360 days after TCRalphabeta/CD19-depleted stem cell transplant. The TCR sequence derives from a boy under three years old who had a stem cell transplant for acute myeloid leukemia, so the T cells may come from the graft donor. V is TRBV10-3 and J is TRBJ2-5, with 7 bases fitting TRBD1. Here the CDR3 reads CAISFALTPNRDSQETQYF. The CDR3, as DNA: TGTGCCATCAGTTTTGCCCTCACCCCTAACCGGGACAGCCAAGAGACCCAGTACTTC.